This entry concerns a single TCR beta chain. The antigen remains unidentified. This may come from a read error, since a much larger clone is one base off. Then a second PCR, running roughly 6 to 11 cycles, was carried out with a sample-barcoded 5' primer and a J-beta primer mix. Tags on each cDNA molecule came from a template-switch adaptor with 12 random nucleotides. MiXCR, applied by TCRdb to the 5' RACE reads, yields one record per CDR3 protein. The repertoire holds hundreds of thousands of distinct CDR3 sequences, with around 50% as singletons. Each donor had about 9.6 milliliters of peripheral blood drawn. This sample is drawn from a study of blood T cells in healthy people across ages. CDR1 SGDLS and CDR2 YYNGEE come from the germline V gene. The V and J ends lost 4 bases and 9 bases respectively, with 20 bases between them. The CDR3 totals 15 residues. The study, taken as a whole, reports: A roughly linear fall in TCR beta diversity per million T cells was seen with increasing age. Estimated diversity that came from one million T cells was considered an underestimate.

The chain recombines TRBV9 with TRBJ2-1; D gene uncertain. The clonotype was recovered from a man older than 75 in good health. The sample was blood. CDR3 DNA sequence: TGTGCCAGCAGCATAGGAGACTTAGCTAATGGTGAGCAGTTCTTC. Residues: CASSIGDLANGEQFF.